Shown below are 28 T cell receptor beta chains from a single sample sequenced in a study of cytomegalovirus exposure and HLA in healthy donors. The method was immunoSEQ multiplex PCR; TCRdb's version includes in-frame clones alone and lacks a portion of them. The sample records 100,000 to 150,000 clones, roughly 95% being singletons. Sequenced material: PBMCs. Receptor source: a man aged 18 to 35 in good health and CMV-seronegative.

The CDR3 DNA follows: TGTGCCAGTCGGTGGTACAATGAGCAGTTCTTC. Its protein product is CASRWYNEQFF. This chain uses TRBV19 with TRBJ2-1; D not certain. Trimming left V 8 bases short and J 4 bases short, with 6 bases between. Germline CDR1 reads LNHDA; CDR2 reads SQIVND (reference sequence). The CDR3 extends over 11 amino acids.

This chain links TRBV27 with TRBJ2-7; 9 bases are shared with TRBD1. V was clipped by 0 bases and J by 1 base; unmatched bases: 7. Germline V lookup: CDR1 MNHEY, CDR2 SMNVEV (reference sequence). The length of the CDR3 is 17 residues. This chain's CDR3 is CASSLSPPGTGSYEQYF. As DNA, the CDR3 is TGTGCCAGCAGTTTATCCCCACCCGGGACAGGGTCCTACGAGCAGTACTTC.

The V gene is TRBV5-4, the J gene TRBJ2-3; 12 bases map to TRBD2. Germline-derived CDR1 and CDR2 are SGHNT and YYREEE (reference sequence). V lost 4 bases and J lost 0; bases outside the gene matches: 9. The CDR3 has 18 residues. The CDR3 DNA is TGTGCCAGCAGCCTACCGGGACTAGCGGGCCCCAGCACAGATACGCAGTATTTT. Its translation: CASSLPGLAGPSTDTQYF.

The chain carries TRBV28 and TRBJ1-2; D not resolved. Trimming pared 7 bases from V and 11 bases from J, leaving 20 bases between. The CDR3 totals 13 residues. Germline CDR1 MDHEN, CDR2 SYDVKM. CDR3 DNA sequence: TGTGCCAGCACCAACATAGAGGGAGGCAGGTACACCTTC. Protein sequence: CASTNIEGGRYTF.

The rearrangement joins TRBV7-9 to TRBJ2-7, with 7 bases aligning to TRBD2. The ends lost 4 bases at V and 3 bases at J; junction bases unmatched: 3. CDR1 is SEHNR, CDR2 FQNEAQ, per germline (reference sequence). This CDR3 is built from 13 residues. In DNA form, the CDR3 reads TGTGCCAGCAGCTCTCGGACTAGCTACGAGCAGTACTTC. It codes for CASSSRTSYEQYF.

As DNA, the CDR3 is TGTGCCAGCTCACCTAATCAGGGGACGGGCTACACCTTC. The encoded protein is CASSPNQGTGYTF. J is TRBJ1-2 and V is TRBV18, with D possibly matching TRBD1 (6 bases). V lost 3 bases and J lost 8, with 13 bases in between. Germline V lookup: CDR1 KGHSH, CDR2 LQKENI. The CDR3 has 13 residues.

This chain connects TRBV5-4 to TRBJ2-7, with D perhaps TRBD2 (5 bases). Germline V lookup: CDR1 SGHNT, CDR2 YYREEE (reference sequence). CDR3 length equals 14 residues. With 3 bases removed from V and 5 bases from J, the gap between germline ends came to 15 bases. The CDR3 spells CASSSAVGSHEQYF. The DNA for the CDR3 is TGTGCCAGCAGCTCCGCAGTGGGGAGCCACGAGCAGTACTTC.

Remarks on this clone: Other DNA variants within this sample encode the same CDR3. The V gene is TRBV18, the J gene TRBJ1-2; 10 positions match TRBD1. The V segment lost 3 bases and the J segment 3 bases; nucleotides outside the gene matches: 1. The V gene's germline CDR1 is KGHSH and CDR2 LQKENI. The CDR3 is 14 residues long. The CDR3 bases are TGTGCCAGCTCACCGGGACAGGGGCACTATGGCTACACCTTC. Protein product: CASSPGQGHYGYTF.

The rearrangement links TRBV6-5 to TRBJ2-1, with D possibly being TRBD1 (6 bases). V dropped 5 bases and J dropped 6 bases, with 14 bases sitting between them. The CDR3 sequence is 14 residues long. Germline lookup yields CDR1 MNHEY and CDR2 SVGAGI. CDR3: CASSQPGQINEQFF. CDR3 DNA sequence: TGTGCCAGCAGTCAACCCGGACAGATCAATGAGCAGTTCTTC.

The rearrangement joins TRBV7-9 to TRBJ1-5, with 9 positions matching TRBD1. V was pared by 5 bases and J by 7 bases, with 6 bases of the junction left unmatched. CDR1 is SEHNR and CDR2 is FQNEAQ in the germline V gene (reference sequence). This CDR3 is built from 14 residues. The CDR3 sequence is CASSLPGQGQPQHF. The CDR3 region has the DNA TGTGCCAGCAGCCTACCGGGACAGGGACAGCCCCAGCATTTT.

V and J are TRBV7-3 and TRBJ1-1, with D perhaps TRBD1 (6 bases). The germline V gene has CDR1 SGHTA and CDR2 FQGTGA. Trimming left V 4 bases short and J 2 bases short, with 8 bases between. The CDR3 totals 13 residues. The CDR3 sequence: CASSWTANTEAFF. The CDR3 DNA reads TGTGCCAGCAGCTGGACAGCCAACACTGAAGCTTTCTTT.

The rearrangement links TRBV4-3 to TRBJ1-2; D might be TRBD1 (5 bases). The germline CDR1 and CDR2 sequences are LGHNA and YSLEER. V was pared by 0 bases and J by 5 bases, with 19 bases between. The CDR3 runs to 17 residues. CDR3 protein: CASSQELGEGFAYGYTF. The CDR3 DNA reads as TGCGCCAGCAGCCAAGAATTAGGGGAAGGGTTCGCTTATGGCTACACCTTC.

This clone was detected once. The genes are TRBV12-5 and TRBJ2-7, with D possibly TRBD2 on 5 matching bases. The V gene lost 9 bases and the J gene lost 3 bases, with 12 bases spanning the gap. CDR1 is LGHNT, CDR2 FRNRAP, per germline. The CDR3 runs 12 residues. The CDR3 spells CASSSNNYEQYF. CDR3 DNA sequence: TGTGCTAGCTCTAGCAATAACTACGAGCAGTACTTC.

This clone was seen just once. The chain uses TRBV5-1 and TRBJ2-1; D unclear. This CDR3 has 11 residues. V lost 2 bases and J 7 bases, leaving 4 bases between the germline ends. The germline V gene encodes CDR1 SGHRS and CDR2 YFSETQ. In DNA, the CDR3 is TGCGCCAGCAGCTTCAGGAATGAGCAGTTCTTC. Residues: CASSFRNEQFF.

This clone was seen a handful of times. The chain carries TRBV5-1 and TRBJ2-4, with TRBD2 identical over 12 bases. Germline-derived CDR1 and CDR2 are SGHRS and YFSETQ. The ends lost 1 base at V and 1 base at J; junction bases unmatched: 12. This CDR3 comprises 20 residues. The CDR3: CASSLRASGRGGEAKNIQYF. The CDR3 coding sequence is TGCGCCAGCAGCTTGAGGGCTAGCGGGAGGGGCGGGGAGGCCAAAAACATTCAGTACTTC.

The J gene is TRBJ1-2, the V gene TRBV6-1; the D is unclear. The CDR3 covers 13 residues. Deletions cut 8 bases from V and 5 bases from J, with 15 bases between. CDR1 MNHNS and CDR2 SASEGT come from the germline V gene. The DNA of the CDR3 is TGTGCCAGCCGGCTCGCGGGGTCTTATGGCTACACCTTC. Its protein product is CASRLAGSYGYTF.

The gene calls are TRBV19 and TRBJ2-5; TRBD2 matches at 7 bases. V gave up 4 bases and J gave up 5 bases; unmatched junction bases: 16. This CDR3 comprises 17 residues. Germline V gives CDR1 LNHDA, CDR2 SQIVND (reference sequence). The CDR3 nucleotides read TGTGCCAGTAGTAACCCGAGCGGGACTCCTCCTCGTGAGACCCAGTACTTC. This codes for CASSNPSGTPPRETQYF.

CDR3 DNA sequence: TGTGCCAGCAGCCCCCGCGTGGGGGAGGGTGAAAAACTGTTTTTT. This translates into CASSPRVGEGEKLFF. The chain uses TRBV14 and TRBJ1-4; maybe TRBD1 (5 bases). The CDR3 covers 15 residues. Germline assignment: CDR1 SGHDN and CDR2 FVKESK. Trimming removed 4 bases from V and 7 bases from J, with 16 bases in between.

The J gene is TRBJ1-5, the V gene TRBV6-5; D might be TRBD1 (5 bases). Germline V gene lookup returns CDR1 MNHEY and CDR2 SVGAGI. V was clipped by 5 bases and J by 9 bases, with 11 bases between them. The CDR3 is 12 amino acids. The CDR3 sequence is CASSALRGPQHF. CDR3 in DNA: TGTGCCAGCAGTGCTCTTAGGGGGCCCCAGCATTTT.

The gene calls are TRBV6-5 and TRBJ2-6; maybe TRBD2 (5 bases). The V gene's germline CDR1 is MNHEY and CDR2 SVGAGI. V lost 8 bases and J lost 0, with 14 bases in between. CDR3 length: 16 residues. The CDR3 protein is CASCLGESSGANVLTF. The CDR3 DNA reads TGTGCCAGCTGTTTGGGAGAGAGCTCTGGGGCCAACGTCCTGACTTTC.

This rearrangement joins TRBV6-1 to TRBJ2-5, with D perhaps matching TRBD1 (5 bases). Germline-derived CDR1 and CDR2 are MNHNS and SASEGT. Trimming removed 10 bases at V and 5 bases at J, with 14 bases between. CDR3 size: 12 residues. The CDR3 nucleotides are TGTGCCACTTCGACAGATGGGGAGACCCAGTACTTC. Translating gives CATSTDGETQYF.

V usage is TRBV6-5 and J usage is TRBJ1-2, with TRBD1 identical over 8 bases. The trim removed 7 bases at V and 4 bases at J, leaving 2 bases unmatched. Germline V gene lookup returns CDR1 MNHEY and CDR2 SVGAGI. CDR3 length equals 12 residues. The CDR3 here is CASTDRGYGYTF. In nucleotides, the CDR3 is TGTGCCAGCACCGACAGGGGCTATGGCTACACCTTC.

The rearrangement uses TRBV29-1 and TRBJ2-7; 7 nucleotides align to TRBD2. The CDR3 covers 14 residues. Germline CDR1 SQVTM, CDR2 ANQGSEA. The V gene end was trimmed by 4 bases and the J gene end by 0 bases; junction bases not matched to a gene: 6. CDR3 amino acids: CSVVLASGSYEQYF. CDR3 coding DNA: TGCAGCGTTGTTTTGGCTAGCGGCTCCTACGAGCAGTACTTC.

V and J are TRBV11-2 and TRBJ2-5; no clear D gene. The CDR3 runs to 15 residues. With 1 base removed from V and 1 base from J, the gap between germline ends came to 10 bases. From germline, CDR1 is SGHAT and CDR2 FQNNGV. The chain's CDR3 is CASSLGVSVQETQYF. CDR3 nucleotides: TGTGCCAGCAGCTTAGGGGTCAGCGTCCAAGAGACCCAGTACTTC.

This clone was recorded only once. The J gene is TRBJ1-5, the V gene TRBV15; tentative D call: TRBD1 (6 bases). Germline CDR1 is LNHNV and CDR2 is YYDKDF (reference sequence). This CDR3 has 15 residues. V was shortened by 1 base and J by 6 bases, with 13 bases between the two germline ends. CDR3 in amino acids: CATSRVESRGQPQHF. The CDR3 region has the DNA TGTGCCACCAGCAGAGTGGAATCCAGGGGTCAGCCCCAGCATTTT.

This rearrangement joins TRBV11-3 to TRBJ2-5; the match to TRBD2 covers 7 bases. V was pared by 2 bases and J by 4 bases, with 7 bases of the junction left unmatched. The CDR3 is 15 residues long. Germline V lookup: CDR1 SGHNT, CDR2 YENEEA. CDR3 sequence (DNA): TGTGCCAGCAGCTTAACGGGAGGAAATCTAGAGACCCAGTACTTC. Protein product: CASSLTGGNLETQYF.

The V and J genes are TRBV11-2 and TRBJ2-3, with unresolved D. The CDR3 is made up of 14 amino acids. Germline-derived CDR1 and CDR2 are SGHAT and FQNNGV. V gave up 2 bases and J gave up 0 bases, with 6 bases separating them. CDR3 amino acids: CASSLSSSTDTQYF. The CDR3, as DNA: TGTGCCAGCAGCTTAAGTAGCAGCACAGATACGCAGTATTTT. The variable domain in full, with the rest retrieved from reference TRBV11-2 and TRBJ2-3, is EAGVAQSPRYKIIEKRQSVAFWCNPISGHATLYWYQQILGQGPKLLIQFQNNGVVDDSQLPKDRFSAERLKGVDSTLKIQPAKLEDSAVYLCASSLSSSTDTQYFGPGTRLTVL.

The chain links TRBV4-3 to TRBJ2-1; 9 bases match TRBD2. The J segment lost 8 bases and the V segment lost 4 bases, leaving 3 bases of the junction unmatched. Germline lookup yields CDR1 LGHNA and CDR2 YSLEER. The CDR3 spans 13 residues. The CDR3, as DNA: TGCGCCAGCAGCCTCGGGACTAGCCATGAGCAGTTCTTC. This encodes CASSLGTSHEQFF.